Sequencing of this T cell receptor (beta chain) was carried out in a study of OX40 agonist ivuxolimab in advanced cancers. The CDR3 totals 14 residues. V was trimmed by 1 base and J by 3 bases, leaving 10 bases between them. The germline CDR1 and CDR2 sequences are SGHDT and YYEEEE. The method was immunoSEQ multiplex PCR; TCRdb's version includes in-frame clones alone and lacks a portion of them. Here the sample spans more than 75,000 clones, approximately 86% being singletons. The V gene is TRBV5-6, the J gene TRBJ1-1; no reliable D call. The sequences come from CD4+ or CD8+ T cells sorted from blood, collected in a trial of the OX40 agonist ivuxolimab. The source is an adult with an advanced solid tumor such as melanoma, head and neck, liver or kidney cancer. The CDR3 is CASSLRTGYTEAFF. CDR3 DNA sequence: TGTGCCAGCAGCTTGCGCACGGGGTACACTGAAGCTTTCTTT.